This is a list of T cell receptor beta chains from one sample in a study of blood T cell repertoires in COVID-19. The data were produced by immunoSEQ multiplex PCR, yet TCRdb's version contains in-frame clones alone and is incomplete. The repertoire includes approximately 300,000 clones, 92% of them detected once, and approximately 17% sits in the top ten. The sample comprised PBMCs or T cells enriched from blood (not recorded which). The receptors here all came from a woman aged 30 to 39 who had recovered from COVID-19. Both conserved end residues are part of each CDR3. D genes are given only for firm matches. Size tells how often a clone was seen (once, few, many) or the class of an expanded clone, and some rows leave it out.

v_call	d_call	j_call	clone_size	cdr3_nt	cdr3_aa
TRBV5-1	TRBD1	TRBJ2-7	NA	TGCGCCAGCAGCTTGGGACAGGGGGCTCTCTACGAGCAGTACTTC	CASSLGQGALYEQYF
TRBV27	TRBD1	TRBJ1-3	NA	TGTGCCAGCAGTCCGCCGGACAGGGAAATCTCTTCTGGAAACACCATATATTTT	CASSPPDREISSGNTIYF
TRBV19	NA	TRBJ1-5	NA	TGTGCCAGTTCCGGGGTGGGCGGAGGCAATCAGCCCCAGCATTTT	CASSGVGGGNQPQHF
TRBV10-3	NA	TRBJ2-7	once	TGTGCCATCAGTGATGCGGTTTCCTACGAGCAGTACTTC	CAISDAVSYEQYF
TRBV19	TRBD2	TRBJ2-1	NA	TGTGCCAGTAGTATCTCGAGCGGGAGACACCTAAGCTCCTACAATGAGCAGTTCTTC	CASSISSGRHLSSYNEQFF
TRBV5-1	NA	TRBJ1-1	NA	TGCGCCAGCAGACGGGCGGGGGGAGTGAACACTGAAGCTTTCTTT	CASRRAGGVNTEAFF
TRBV10-3	TRBD1	TRBJ1-2	NA	TGTGCCATCAGTGGAACAGGGGATCGTGGCTACACCTTC	CAISGTGDRGYTF
TRBV27	TRBD1	TRBJ2-1	NA	TGTGCCACAATCTCCGGGACAGGCAATGAGCAGTTCTTC	CATISGTGNEQFF
TRBV5-1	NA	TRBJ2-1	NA	TGCGCCAGCAGCTTGGCTCTACCCAATGAGCAGTTCTTC	CASSLALPNEQFF
TRBV27	NA	TRBJ2-4	NA	TGTGCCAGCAGAATGGGAGACATTCAGTACTTC	CASRMGDIQYF
TRBV10-3	NA	TRBJ2-1	few	TGTGCCATCTCTATCCGGACTTCGATGAATGAGCAGTTCTTC	CAISIRTSMNEQFF
TRBV4-1	TRBD1	TRBJ1-4	NA	TGCGCCAGCAGCCAACCCGACAGGGCGCCCAATGAAAAACTGTTTTTT	CASSQPDRAPNEKLFF
TRBV5-1	TRBD1	TRBJ1-1	NA	TGCGCCAGCAGCTATGACAGGGCTGAAGCTTTCTTT	CASSYDRAEAFF
TRBV3-1/TRBV3-2	TRBD1	TRBJ1-2	NA	TGTGCCAGCAGCTATATCTCAGGGGGCTATGGCTACACCTTC	CASSYISGGYGYTF
TRBV19	NA	TRBJ1-4	NA	TGTGCCAGTAGTACTTCAGGGGCAACTAATGAAAAACTGTTTTTT	CASSTSGATNEKLFF
TRBV28	TRBD1	TRBJ2-3	NA	TGTGCCAGCAGCCAGAACCCGGGACAGGCCACAGATACGCAGTATTTT	CASSQNPGQATDTQYF
TRBV7-2	TRBD2	TRBJ2-3	NA	TGTGCCAGCAGCTTGGGGGGGACCTACTCAGATACGCAGTATTTT	CASSLGGTYSDTQYF
TRBV11-1	NA	TRBJ1-1	NA	TGTGCCAGCAGCTTTGAACCTCAGGGATTTACTGAAGCTTTCTTT	CASSFEPQGFTEAFF
TRBV21-1	NA	TRBJ2-7	NA	TGTGCCAGCAGCAAGAGGGACAGTCGATTTTCCTACGAGCAGTACTTC	CASSKRDSRFSYEQYF
TRBV12-3/TRBV12-4	TRBD1	TRBJ1-2	NA	TGTGCCAGCAATACAGGGGTGGGAGGCTACACCTTC	CASNTGVGGYTF
TRBV6-5	NA	TRBJ1-2	NA	TGTGCCAGCAGTCCAAACATACAGGCCACCTATGGCTACACCTTC	CASSPNIQATYGYTF
TRBV6-2/TRBV6-3	NA	TRBJ1-2	NA	TGTGCCAGCAGTCGCGGAGACGCGCCGCTCGGATATGGCTACACCTTC	CASSRGDAPLGYGYTF
TRBV27	NA	TRBJ2-1	NA	TGTGCCAGCAGTCCCTGGGGGAGGCTAGGGAACAATGAGCAGTTCTTC	CASSPWGRLGNNEQFF
TRBV7-9	TRBD1	TRBJ2-2	NA	TGTGCCAGCAGCAGGGGACAGGCGGCGACCGGGGAGCTGTTTTTT	CASSRGQAATGELFF
TRBV7-3	TRBD1	TRBJ1-2	NA	TGTGCCAGCAGCATGGGGACAGACGGCTACACCTTC	CASSMGTDGYTF
TRBV25-1	TRBD1	TRBJ1-1	NA	TGTGCCAGCAGGGGGGGACAGATGAACACTGAAGCTTTCTTT	CASRGGQMNTEAFF
TRBV18	TRBD1	TRBJ1-2	NA	TGTGCCAGCTCACTGCGGACAGGGGATGGCTACACCTTC	CASSLRTGDGYTF
TRBV28	TRBD2	TRBJ2-7	NA	TGTGCCAGCAGCTCCAACGGGGGGAGGCCCTACGAGCAGTACTTC	CASSSNGGRPYEQYF
TRBV19	TRBD1	TRBJ1-3	once	TGTACTAAGGGGGCGCCGAAAGGAAACACCATATATTTT	CTKGAPKGNTIYF
TRBV7-2	NA	TRBJ2-7	NA	TGTGCCAGCAGCTTAGGAGGCGGGACAGCAGGGGAGCAGTACTTC	CASSLGGGTAGEQYF
TRBV5-6	TRBD1	TRBJ1-4	NA	TGTGCCAGCAGCGCCCCGGGACAGGGAAATGAAAAACTGTTTTTT	CASSAPGQGNEKLFF
TRBV11-3	NA	TRBJ1-1	NA	TGTGCCAGCAGCTGGGGTAGAGGGTCCCGAGCTTTCTTT	CASSWGRGSRAFF